Shown below are 9 T cell receptor beta chains from a single sample sequenced in a study of CD8 T cells in Susac syndrome. After extraction with the RNeasy kit, about 0.5 to 1 ug of the RNA was reverse transcribed using random hexamers. One entry per CDR3 protein results from TCRdb running MiXCR on the immunoSEQ multiplex PCR reads. Altogether some 100,000 distinct CDR3 sequences are present, roughly 93% being singletons, with the ten largest covering roughly 0.088%. The sample was CD4+ T cells from PBMCs. These receptors were obtained from a human donor with multiple sclerosis.

This clonotype is a singleton in its sample. This chain connects TRBV5-1 to TRBJ1-2; the match to TRBD1 covers 8 bases. Germline-derived CDR1 and CDR2 are SGHRS and YFSETQ. CDR3 size: 14 residues. Germline trimming cut 2 bases from V and 5 bases from J; bases unmatched to any gene: 5. The CDR3 DNA follows: TGCGCCAGCAGCTTCGGACAGGGAAAATATGGCTACACCTTC. Its protein is CASSFGQGKYGYTF.

The V gene is TRBV11-2, the J gene TRBJ2-2; no clear D. V was trimmed by 6 bases and J by 1 base, leaving 9 bases between them. The CDR3 extends over 14 amino acids. Germline lookup yields CDR1 SGHAT and CDR2 FQNNGV. The chain's CDR3 is CASREWRNTGELFF. The DNA for the CDR3 is TGTGCCAGCAGAGAGTGGCGGAACACCGGGGAGCTGTTTTTT.

J is TRBJ2-7 and V is TRBV5-1; D perhaps matches TRBD1 (6 bases). V lost 0 bases, J lost 3 bases, and 16 bases lay in between. This CDR3 is 16 amino acids long. CDR1 and CDR2 from the germline V gene are SGHRS and YFSETQ. The CDR3 bases are TGCGCCAGCAGCTTGGCAGGAGACAGGAATTTCTACGAGCAGTACTTC. It codes for CASSLAGDRNFYEQYF.

The rearrangement links TRBV4-2 to TRBJ1-5, with unresolved D. V lost 0 bases and J 0 bases, leaving 12 bases between the germline ends. The germline gives CDR1 LGHNA, CDR2 YNFKEQ. This CDR3 has 17 residues. CDR3 bases: TGTGCCAGCAGCCAAGATAGTGCTGAGAATAGCAATCAGCCCCAGCATTTT. Translating gives CASSQDSAENSNQPQHF.

DNA for the CDR3: TGTGCCAGTAGGGTGGGGAGGGGGAAAGGATACGAGCAGTACTTC. It codes for CASRVGRGKGYEQYF. The V gene is TRBV12-3 or TRBV12-4, the J gene TRBJ2-7, with D tentatively TRBD2 (7 bases). CDR3 length equals 15 residues. V lost 9 bases and J 4 bases, leaving 22 bases between the germline ends.

V usage is TRBV19 and J usage is TRBJ1-2, with a tentative D call TRBD1 (5 bases). The V end lost 3 bases, the J end lost 7 bases, and 18 bases lay between the germline ends. The CDR3 runs to 15 residues. Germline V gene lookup returns CDR1 LNHDA and CDR2 SQIVND (reference sequence). The CDR3 reads CASSMFGGYSVGYTF. Here the CDR3 DNA reads TGTGCCAGTAGTATGTTCGGGGGGTACAGTGTTGGCTACACCTTC.

This chain connects TRBV4-1 to TRBJ2-1, with D perhaps matching TRBD2 (5 bases). V lost 2 bases and J 5 bases, leaving 22 bases between the germline ends. The CDR3 runs to 18 residues. Germline CDR1 is MGHRA and CDR2 is YSYEKL. This CDR3 is CASSQTFPKLRADNEQFF. DNA for the CDR3: TGCGCCAGCAGCCAAACCTTCCCCAAGTTGAGAGCGGACAATGAGCAGTTCTTC.

The rearrangement links TRBV10-3 to TRBJ1-1; tentative D call: TRBD1 (5 bases). V was shortened by 6 bases and J by 6 bases, with 17 bases between the two germline ends. This CDR3 region has 14 residues. CDR1 is ENHRY, CDR2 SYGVKD, per germline. This chain's CDR3 is CAIRGLGGVAEAFF. CDR3 DNA sequence: TGTGCCATCAGGGGGCTAGGCGGGGTTGCTGAAGCTTTCTTT.

The chain joins TRBV2 to TRBJ2-7; TRBD2 might be the D (7 bases). The CDR3 totals 16 residues. The germline V gene has CDR1 SNHLY and CDR2 FYNNEI. Trimming shortened V by 6 bases and J by 2 bases, and 20 bases separated the two germline ends. CDR3 coding DNA: TGTGCCAGCAGCCATGGCGGGGGACACACCCCCTACGAGCAGTACTTC. Its translation is CASSHGGGHTPYEQYF.